The entry below gives a single TCR beta chain sequence along with its context. Antigen specificity is unknown. The CDR3 loop spans 16 amino acids. Here immunoSEQ multiplex PCR was the method, and the copy in TCRdb shows in-frame clones only, minus some. The table includes 70,000 to 95,000 clones, approximately 89% detected once. This sample is part of a study of Tregs in tolerant kidney transplant recipients. Findings of the study overall: Biological reproducibility was not directly addressed in this study. Few patients were studied, so findings need validation in larger groups. The most relevant donor-specific Treg TCRbeta repertoire apparently came from expansion with activated donor B cells.

V and J are TRBV21-1 and TRBJ2-5; the table's D call TRBD1 went unverified against the DNA. With the DNA end fitting TRBJ2-7 better, the J assignment may be wrong. TRBV21-1 is classified as a pseudogene. This sequence originates from a human donor who received a combined kidney and bone marrow transplant. This sample comprised Tregs from blood, obtained before the transplant. This CDR3 is CASSKVKGTGVYEQYF. In DNA, the CDR3 is TGTGCCAGCAGCAAAGTAAAGGGGACAGGGGTCTACGAGCAGTACTTC.